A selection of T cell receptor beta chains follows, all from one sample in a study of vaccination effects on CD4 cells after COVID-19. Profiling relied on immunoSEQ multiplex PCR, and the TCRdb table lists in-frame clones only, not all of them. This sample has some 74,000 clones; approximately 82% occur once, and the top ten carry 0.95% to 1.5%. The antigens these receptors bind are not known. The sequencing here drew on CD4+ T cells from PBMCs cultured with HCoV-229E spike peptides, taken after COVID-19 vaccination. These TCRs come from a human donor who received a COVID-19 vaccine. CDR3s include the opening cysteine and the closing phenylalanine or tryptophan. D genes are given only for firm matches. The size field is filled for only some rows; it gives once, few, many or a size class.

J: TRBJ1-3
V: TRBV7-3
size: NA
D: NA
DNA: TGTGCCAGCAGCCCGCGCTCTGGAAACACCATATATTTT
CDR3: CASSPRSGNTIYF

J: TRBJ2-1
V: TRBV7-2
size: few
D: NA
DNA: TGTGCCAGCAGCTTAGCGGGGTATGAGCAGTTCTTC
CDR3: CASSLAGYEQFF

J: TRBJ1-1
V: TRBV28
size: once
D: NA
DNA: TGTGCCAGCACGAGGACTACTGAAGCTTTCTTT
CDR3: CASTRTTEAFF

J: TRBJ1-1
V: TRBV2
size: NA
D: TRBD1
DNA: TGTGCCAGCAGTTTAGTAACAGGGGGCACTGAAGCTTTCTTT
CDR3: CASSLVTGGTEAFF

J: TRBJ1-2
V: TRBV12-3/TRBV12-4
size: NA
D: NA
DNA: TGTGCCAGCAGTCGAGAGCGGGGCTACACCTTC
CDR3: CASSRERGYTF

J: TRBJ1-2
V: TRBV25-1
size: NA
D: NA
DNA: TGTGCCAGCAGTGAATCAGGGGTCGATGGCTACACCTTC
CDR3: CASSESGVDGYTF

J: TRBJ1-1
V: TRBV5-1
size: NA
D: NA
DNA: TGCGCCAGCAGCCTGATTCCTGCCAGCGATTCCAGCACTGAAGCTTTCTTT
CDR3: CASSLIPASDSSTEAFF

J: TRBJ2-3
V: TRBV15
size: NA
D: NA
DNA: TGTGCCACCACCCTGGTCCCGGGGTCAGGTGGCACAGATACGCAGTATTTT
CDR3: CATTLVPGSGGTDTQYF

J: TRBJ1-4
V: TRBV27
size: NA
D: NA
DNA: TGTGCCAGCAGCAACAGCCCCGGGAAACTGTTTTTT
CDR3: CASSNSPGKLFF

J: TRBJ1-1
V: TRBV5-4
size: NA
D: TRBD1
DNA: TGTGCCAGCAGCTTGGTTCAGGGGGCCACTGAAGCTTTCTTT
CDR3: CASSLVQGATEAFF

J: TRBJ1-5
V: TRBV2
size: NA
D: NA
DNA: TGTGCCAGCAGGGAGGACATCTCTCAGCCCCAGCATTTT
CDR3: CASREDISQPQHF

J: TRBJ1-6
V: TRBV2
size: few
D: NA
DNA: TGTGCCAGCAGGCCCGGGACCCCCAGATCACCCCTCCACTTT
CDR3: CASRPGTPRSPLHF

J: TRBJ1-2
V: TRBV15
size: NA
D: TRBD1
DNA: TGTGCCACCAGCAGAGATCTCGACAGGGTCCGAGGCTACACCTTC
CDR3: CATSRDLDRVRGYTF

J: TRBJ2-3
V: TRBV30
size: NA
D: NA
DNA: TGTGCCTGGAATTTCGGCACAGATACGCAGTATTTT
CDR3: CAWNFGTDTQYF

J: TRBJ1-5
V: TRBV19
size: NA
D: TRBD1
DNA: TGTGCCAGTAGTATAGATAGGGACAGGAATCAGCCCCAGCATTTT
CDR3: CASSIDRDRNQPQHF